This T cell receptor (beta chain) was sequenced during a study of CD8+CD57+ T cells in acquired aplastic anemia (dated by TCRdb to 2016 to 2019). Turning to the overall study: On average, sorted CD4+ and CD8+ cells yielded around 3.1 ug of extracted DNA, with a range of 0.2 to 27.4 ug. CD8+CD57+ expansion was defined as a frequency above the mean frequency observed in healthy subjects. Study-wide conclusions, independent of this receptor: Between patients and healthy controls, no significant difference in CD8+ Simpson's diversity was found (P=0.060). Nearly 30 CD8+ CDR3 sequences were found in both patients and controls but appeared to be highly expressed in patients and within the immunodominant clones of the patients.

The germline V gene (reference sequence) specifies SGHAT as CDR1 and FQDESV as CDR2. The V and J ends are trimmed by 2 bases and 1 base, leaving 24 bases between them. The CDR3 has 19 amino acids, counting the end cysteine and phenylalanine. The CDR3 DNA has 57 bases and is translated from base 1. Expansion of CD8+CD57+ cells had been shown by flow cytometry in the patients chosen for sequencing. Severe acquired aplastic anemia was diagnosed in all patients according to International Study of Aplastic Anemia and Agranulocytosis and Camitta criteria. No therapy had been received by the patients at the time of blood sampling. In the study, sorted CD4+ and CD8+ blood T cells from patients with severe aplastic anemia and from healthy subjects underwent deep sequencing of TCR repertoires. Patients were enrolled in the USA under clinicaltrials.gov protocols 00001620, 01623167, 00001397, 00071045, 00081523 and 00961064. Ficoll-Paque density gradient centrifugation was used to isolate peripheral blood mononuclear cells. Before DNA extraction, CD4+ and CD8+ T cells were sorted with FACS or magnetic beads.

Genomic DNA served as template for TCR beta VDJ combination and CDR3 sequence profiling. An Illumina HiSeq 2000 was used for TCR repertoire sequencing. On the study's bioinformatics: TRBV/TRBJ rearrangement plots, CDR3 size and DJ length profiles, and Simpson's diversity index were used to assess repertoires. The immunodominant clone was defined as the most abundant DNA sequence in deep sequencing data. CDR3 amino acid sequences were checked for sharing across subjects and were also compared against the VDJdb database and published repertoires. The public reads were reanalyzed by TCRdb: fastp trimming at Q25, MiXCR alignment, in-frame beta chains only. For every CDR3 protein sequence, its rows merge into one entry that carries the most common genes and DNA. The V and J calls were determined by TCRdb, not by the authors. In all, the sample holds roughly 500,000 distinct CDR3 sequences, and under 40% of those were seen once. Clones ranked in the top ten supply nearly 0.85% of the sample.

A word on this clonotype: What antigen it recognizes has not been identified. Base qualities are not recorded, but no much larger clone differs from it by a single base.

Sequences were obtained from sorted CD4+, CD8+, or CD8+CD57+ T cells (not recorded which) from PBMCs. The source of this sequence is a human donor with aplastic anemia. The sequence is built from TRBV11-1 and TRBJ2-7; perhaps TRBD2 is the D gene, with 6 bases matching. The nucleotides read TGTGCCAGCAGCTTACGACCTCCAATGACGGGGGACGGATCCTACGAGCAGTACTTC. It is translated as CASSLRPPMTGDGSYEQYF.